This TCR beta chain was retrieved from a study of cytomegalovirus exposure and HLA in healthy donors (dated by TCRdb to the late 2010s). Study-level background: An earlier analysis of some 620 of the donors reported under 300 Gb of sequence data and around 120 million unique TCR beta sequences obtained from 150 million to 200 million T cells. Four or five DR-DQ haplotypes were handled as single units for association and clustering because linkage in the cohort was strong. About 300 gigabases of sequencing data and tens of millions of unique TCR sequences were included in an early release covering about 620 HLA-typed donors. The later analysis used no new phenotypic data to find candidate immune exposures, relying instead on TCR beta sequences and their occurrence across donors. The study was designed to test whether signatures of past pathogen exposure could be identified by cataloging public T cell receptors. Typing coverage differed by locus: A, B, C, DRB1 and DQB1 were typed in roughly 620-640 donors, DQA1 in 522, DPA1 in over 600, and DPB1 in around 490. Among about 390 genotyped donors of the cohort, an average of approximately 230,000 unique TCR beta nucleotide sequences were sequenced per donor, about a sixth of them non-productive. All discovery cohort repertoires had been generated on a single sequencing platform. Donor age, sex, ethnicity and CMV serostatus were collected together with the repertoire data. An earlier analysis of fewer than 700 of the donors applied high-throughput TCR beta sequencing to assess whether each TCR beta V gene segment acted as functional or pseudogenic. Of the roughly 390 genotyped donors, 70% to 90% were placed in the genetic ancestry cluster associated with self-reported Caucasian donors. The T cell repertoires of 670 or so subjects were profiled by immunosequencing and related to cytomegalovirus serostatus. High-throughput TCR immunosequencing, statistical association of individual TCRs with disease status, and machine learning were combined to predict cytomegalovirus infection status. In a later genetic analysis, genome-wide SNP genotypes for about 55% of the roughly 700 donors were used, and that subset was treated as a discovery cohort. In a later analysis, previously published TCR beta repertoires from roughly 710 donors were re-analyzed and high-resolution HLA genotyping was added so that TCR occurrence patterns could be studied. HLA typing included class I and class II loci at four-digit resolution. Besides the first cohort of about 730 subjects, a separate validation cohort made up of some 110 different subjects was used. Summary of the overall study and its limitations: In vitro tests confirmed that a few of the cytomegalovirus-associated TCR beta chains recognize cytomegalovirus antigens. A later analysis found that HLA-associated TCR beta chains were more clonally expanded and had lower generation probabilities than equally common non-associated chains. The only immune exposure information available for the cohort was CMV serostatus. According to the authors, the approach could potentially be generalized to other disease states and immunological phenotypes. In an earlier analysis of a few hundred of the donors, most TCR beta V segments were observed in productive rearrangements about 90% or about 30% of the time, broadly matching IMGT annotations. The study listed 150 to 200 TCR beta chains as associated with cytomegalovirus. Specific HLA alleles were associated with 15,000 to 20,000 TCR beta sequences at a false discovery rate of 0.05 in a later analysis. Because HLA typing was missing for some donors at each locus, association tests included only the typed subset. A cluster of highly shared sequence variants was judged likely to be a technical artifact of the sequencing pipeline. Sequencing depth was assumed to be roughly uniform across donors in the presence/absence analyses, though that assumption may not hold. A further reported finding was that TCR beta sequences accurately predicted the HLA-A and HLA-B alleles for most subjects in the first cohort. Linkage disequilibrium might explain the correlated functional status among segregating V segments, but an unknown experimental factor could not be excluded. According to a later analysis, most CMV-associated TCR beta chains appeared to be HLA-restricted, and the HLA associations seemed to be driven largely by CMV exposure. Most TCR sequences were seen in very few donors, while some public TCRs were found in many individuals. According to a later analysis, parvovirus B19, influenza, CMV and Epstein-Barr virus appeared linked to several top co-occurrence clusters. According to a later analysis, TCR association rates differed among HLA loci, with DRB1 alleles showing the most associated TCRs and HLA-C alleles showing the fewest. A later genetic analysis associated a missense DCLRE1C variant with V-gene and J-gene trimming of TCR beta chains, and an independent cohort replicated the association. This cohort had only TCR beta chains sequenced, and the lack of alpha or paired-chain data limited which features could be detected. Compared with the roughly 600-donor mean, donors in an Asian-associated ancestry cluster had fewer N-insertions in productive TCRs, according to a later genetic analysis. Cytomegalovirus status was reported to be diagnosed by the classifier with high specificity and sensitivity in both the original and validation cohorts. Because counts were too low, approximately 18 rarely observed V segments, including chromosome 9 orphons, were excluded from the earlier analysis of under 650 of the donors. Strong co-occurrence of HLA alleles, especially DR and DQ, made assigning TCR associations to individual alleles difficult.

The cohort consisted of 666 healthy bone marrow donors. All cohort members were sampled while nominally healthy, although unrecorded immune exposures were likely present. The donor tested CMV seropositive and was one of the 289 seropositive cohort members. Each donor provided a peripheral blood sample, and peripheral blood mononuclear cells were used for TCR beta sequencing. The Qiagen DNeasy Blood Extraction Kit was used to extract genomic DNA from the blood cell samples. Receptors were amplified or captured by the immunoSEQ multiplex PCR assay. A mixture of 60 forward primers for TCR Vbeta segments and 13 reverse primers for TCR Jbeta segments was used in the multiplex PCR. The CDR3 region of rearranged TCR beta genes was amplified from genomic DNA with a multiplex PCR assay. Amplified TCR beta libraries were sequenced as 87-base-pair reads on the Illumina HiSeq System. The paper's processing steps were these. A later analysis counted tens of millions of unique TCR beta chains across the 500 to 850 repertoires, and 9.5 million to 11 million of these chains were shared by at least two donors. A nearest-neighbor algorithm error-corrected the raw reads and collapsed the reads into unique sequences, merging closely related sequences to remove PCR and sequencing errors. V, D and J gene segments were assigned by aligning CDR3 sequences to IMGT reference sequences. Each retained sequence needed at least a six-nucleotide match to both a V gene segment and a J gene segment. Rearrangements were called productive when the CDR3 lacked stop codons and stayed in frame with V and J; all others were non-productive. CDR3 was defined according to IMGT convention as the region running from the second conserved V-encoded cysteine to the conserved J-encoded phenylalanine. Sequences without an unambiguous match to a single V gene segment were excluded from the earlier analysis of several hundred of the donors. In an earlier analysis of approximately 500 of the donors, a V segment was called functional when productive rearrangements were above 56.7%, and segregating when the standard deviation between donors exceeded 5%. To diagnose cytomegalovirus status from the catalog of TCR beta chain sequences, a statistical classification framework was built. V and J gene assignment, in a later analysis, came from comparing TCR nucleotide sequences with IMGT/GENE-DB human TR gene sequences. The TCRdist pipeline was used in a later analysis to assign CDR3 sequences and most-parsimonious VDJ recombination scenarios. In a later analysis, every TCR beta chain was defined by the combination of its CDR3 amino acid sequence and its V-gene family, and reads without a unique V-gene family were dropped. In a later analysis, around 600 highly shared, low-generation-probability nucleotide sequences were removed to address suspected cross-contamination and a sequencing artifact. A later analysis calculated a clonal expansion index for each public chain from normalized within-repertoire ranks of inferred template counts. In a later analysis, generation probabilities were computed using a VDJ recombination model fitted to out-of-frame rearrangements, and the results were checked against IGoR. A later analysis scored TCR-TCR, TCR-HLA and TCR-CMV co-occurrence with hypergeometric tests, applying a repertoire-size bias correction to TCR pairs. False discovery rates were estimated in a later analysis by permuting HLA or CMV assignments 20 times. In a later analysis, co-occurring TCRs were grouped using DBSCAN, and TCRdist sequence similarity was added for clustering within HLA-allele-positive subsets. Repertoires with fewer than 30,000 or more than 120,000 public chains were left out of co-occurrence clustering, as were five repertoires with anomalous nucleotide sharing. The table comes from immuneACCESS by way of TCRdb, which keeps in-frame sequences with V and J called. Part of the clones is missing from these tables; in studies checked, under half for an unresolved V gene and the rest for unknown reasons. Clonal size and the V and J genes are those of that table, whereas D and trimming came from the DNA. The sample records about 130,000 clones, 78% of which are singletons. The ten largest clones capture approximately 10% of the sample.

In regard to this clone: Its antigen is not yet known. Per-nucleotide qualities are absent, and no much larger clonotype sits a single base away.

This clonotype was sampled from a man aged 25 to 40 in good health and CMV-seropositive. Sequenced: PBMCs.

The CDR3 region has the sequence CATQSTGELFF. The nucleotide sequence is TGTGCCACCCAATCCACCGGGGAGCTGTTTTTT. Recombination linked TRBV10-3 to TRBJ2-2; no D segment can be confidently identified. CDR1 ENHRY and CDR2 SYGVKD are derived from the germline V gene. The germline ends are 7 bases apart after V is trimmed by 10 bases and J by 4 bases. The CDR3, cysteine through phenylalanine, is 11 amino acids long. Only the CDR3 DNA stays, 33 bases, in frame from base 1.